The present T cell receptor (beta chain) was sequenced within a study of post-analysis software for immune sequencing data. Across the study: As for disease course, relapsing-remitting, secondary progressive and progressive-relapsing multiple sclerosis were all included. General observations from the study: Comparison of patients with controls showed a handful of TRBV segments more frequent in patients, TRBV5-6, TRBV5-1 and TRBV20-1 among them.

CDR1 MGHDK and CDR2 SYGVNS come from the germline V gene. Between the trimmed V and J ends, which lost 4 bases and 5 bases, there was a span of 21 bases. CDR3 length: 16 residues. Tagging with unique molecular identifiers was a feature of the TCR beta cDNA libraries. TCRdb reprocessed the PCR reads via MiXCR and lists one record per CDR3 protein. Found here are approximately 630,000 distinct CDR3 sequences, around 60% of them singletons; the top ten hold approximately 10%. Concerning this clonotype itself: Antigen specificity is unknown.

The sequenced sample consisted of blood. The source of this sequence is a girl aged 2 to 9 with multiple sclerosis. The J gene is TRBJ2-7, the V gene TRBV25-1; D call uncertain. The CDR3 DNA sequence: TGTGCCAGCAGTGCCCAAGACCGGGTCTCGGGCAACGAGCAGTACTTC. This gives the protein CASSAQDRVSGNEQYF.